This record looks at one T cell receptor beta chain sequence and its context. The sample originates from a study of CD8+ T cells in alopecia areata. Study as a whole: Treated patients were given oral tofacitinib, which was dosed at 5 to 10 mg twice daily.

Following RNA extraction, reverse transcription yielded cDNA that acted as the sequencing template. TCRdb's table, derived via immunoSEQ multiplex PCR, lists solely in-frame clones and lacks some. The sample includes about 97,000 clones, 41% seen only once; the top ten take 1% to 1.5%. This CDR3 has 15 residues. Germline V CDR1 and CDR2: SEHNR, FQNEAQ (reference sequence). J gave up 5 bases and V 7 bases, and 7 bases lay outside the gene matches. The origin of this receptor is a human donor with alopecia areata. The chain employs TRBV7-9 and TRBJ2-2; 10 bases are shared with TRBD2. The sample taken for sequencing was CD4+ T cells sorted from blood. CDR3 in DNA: TGTGCCAGCAAGGTGGGACTAGCGATGACCGGGGAGCTGTTTTTT. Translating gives CASKVGLAMTGELFF.